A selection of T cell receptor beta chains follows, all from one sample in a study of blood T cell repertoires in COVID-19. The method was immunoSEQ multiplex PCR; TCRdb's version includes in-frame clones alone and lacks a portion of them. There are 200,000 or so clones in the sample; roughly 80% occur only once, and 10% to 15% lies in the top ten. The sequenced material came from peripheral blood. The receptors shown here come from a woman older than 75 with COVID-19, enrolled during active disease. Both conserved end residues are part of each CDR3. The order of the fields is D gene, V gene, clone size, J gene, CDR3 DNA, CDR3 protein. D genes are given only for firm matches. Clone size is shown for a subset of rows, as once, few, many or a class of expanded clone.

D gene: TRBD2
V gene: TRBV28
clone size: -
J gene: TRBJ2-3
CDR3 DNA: TGTGCCAGCAGATCGACTAGCAACCCCACAGATACGCAGTATTTT
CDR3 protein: CASRSTSNPTDTQYF

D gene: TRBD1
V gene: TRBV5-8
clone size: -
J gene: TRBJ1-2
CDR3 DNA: TGTGCCAGCAGCTTAGCAGGGGGCGAGGACTATGGCTACACCTTC
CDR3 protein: CASSLAGGEDYGYTF

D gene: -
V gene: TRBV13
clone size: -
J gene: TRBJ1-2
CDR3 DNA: TGTGCCAGCAGCTCAAGAGCAGGGCATGGCTACACCTTC
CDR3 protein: CASSSRAGHGYTF

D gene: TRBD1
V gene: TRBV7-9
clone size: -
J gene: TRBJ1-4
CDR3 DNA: TGTGCCAGCAGCCTGGACAGGGAGAAAGAAAAACTGTTTTTT
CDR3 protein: CASSLDREKEKLFF

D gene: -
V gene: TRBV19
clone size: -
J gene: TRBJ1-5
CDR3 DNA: TGTGCCAGTAGTATTAATCCCCACAGGGCCTACAATCAGCCCCAGCATTTT
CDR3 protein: CASSINPHRAYNQPQHF

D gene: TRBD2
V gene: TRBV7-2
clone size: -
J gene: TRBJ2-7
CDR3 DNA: TGTGCCAGCAGCTTAACTAGCGGGAGTTACGAGCAGTACTTC
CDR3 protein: CASSLTSGSYEQYF

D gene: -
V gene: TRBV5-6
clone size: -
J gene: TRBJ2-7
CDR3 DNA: TGTGCCAGCAGCCGAGGGAGGGAGCAGTACTTC
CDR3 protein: CASSRGREQYF

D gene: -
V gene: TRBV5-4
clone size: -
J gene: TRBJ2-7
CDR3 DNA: TGTGCCAGCAGTCCCTGGCAGGGCTCCTACGAGCAGTACTTC
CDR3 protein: CASSPWQGSYEQYF

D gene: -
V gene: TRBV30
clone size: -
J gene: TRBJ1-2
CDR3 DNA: TGTGCCTGGCACAGGGAATATTATGACTACACCTTC
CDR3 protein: CAWHREYYDYTF

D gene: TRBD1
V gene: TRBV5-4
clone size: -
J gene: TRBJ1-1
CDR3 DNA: TGTGCCAGCAGCTTGGTTGCGACAGGGTCCACTGAAGCTTTCTTT
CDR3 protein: CASSLVATGSTEAFF

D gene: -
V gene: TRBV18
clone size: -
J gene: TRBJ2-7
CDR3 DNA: TGTGCCAGCTCACCACCGACGGGAACCTACGAGCAGTACTTC
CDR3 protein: CASSPPTGTYEQYF

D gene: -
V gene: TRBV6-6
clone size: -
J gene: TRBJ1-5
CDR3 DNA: TGTGCCAGCAGTTACGAGCAGGTGTGGCAGCCCCAGCATTTT
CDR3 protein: CASSYEQVWQPQHF

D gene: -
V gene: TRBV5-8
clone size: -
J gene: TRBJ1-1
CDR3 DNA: TGTGCCAGCAGCCCTGGGGGGGTTGGCGAAGCTTTCTTT
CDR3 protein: CASSPGGVGEAFF

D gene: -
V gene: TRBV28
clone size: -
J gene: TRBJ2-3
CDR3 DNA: TGTGCCAGCAGTTTGGACCGGGGGTTGAGTACGCAGTATTTT
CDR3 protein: CASSLDRGLSTQYF

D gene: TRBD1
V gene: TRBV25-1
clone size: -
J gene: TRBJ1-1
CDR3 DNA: TGTGCCAGCAGTGAATGGGACAGTGGGACGAACACTGAAGCTTTCTTT
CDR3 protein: CASSEWDSGTNTEAFF

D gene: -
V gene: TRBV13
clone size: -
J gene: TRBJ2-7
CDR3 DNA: TGTGCCAGCAGCTTCCGGGATTCTATAGAAGGTCCGTACTTC
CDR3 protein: CASSFRDSIEGPYF

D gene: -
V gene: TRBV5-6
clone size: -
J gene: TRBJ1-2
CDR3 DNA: TGTGCCAGCAGCCCTCAACGGAGGAGGGGCTATGGCTACACCTTC
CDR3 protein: CASSPQRRRGYGYTF

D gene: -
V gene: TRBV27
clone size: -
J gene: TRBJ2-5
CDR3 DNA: TGTGCCAGCAGCGGTGGAAACGGGGAGACCCAGTACTTC
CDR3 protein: CASSGGNGETQYF

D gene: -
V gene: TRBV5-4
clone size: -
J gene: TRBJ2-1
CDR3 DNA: TGTGCCAGCAGCATAAGCGGCAGCTCCTACAATGAGCAGTTCTTC
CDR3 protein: CASSISGSSYNEQFF

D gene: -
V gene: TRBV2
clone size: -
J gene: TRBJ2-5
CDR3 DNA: TGTGCCAGCAGTCCTATAGACTTTCTAAATAAAGAGACCCAGTACTTC
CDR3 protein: CASSPIDFLNKETQYF

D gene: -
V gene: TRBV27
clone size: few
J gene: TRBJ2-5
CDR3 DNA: TGTGCCAGCAGTTTTAGATACTCCGAGACCCAGTACTTC
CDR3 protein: CASSFRYSETQYF

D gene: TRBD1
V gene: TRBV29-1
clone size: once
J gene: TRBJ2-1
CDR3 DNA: TGCAGCGCTGGGACAGGGCCCGGGAATGAGCAGTTCTTC
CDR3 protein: CSAGTGPGNEQFF

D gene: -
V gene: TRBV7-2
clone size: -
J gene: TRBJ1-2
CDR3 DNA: TGTGCCAGCAGCCCCTCGGCCACACTCGGGGGGTATGACTACACCTTC
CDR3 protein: CASSPSATLGGYDYTF

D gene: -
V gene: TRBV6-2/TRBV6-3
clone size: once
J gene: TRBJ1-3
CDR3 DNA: TGTGCCAGCAGCCTCTTTTCCCCGAGAGCCTCTGGAAACACCATATATTTT
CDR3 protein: CASSLFSPRASGNTIYF

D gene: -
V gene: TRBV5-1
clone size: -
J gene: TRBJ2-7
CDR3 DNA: TGCGCCAGCAGCTTGAGAGACTACTCGCGAGAGCAGTACTTC
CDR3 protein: CASSLRDYSREQYF

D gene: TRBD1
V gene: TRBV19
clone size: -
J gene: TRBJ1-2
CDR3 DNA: TGTGCCAGTAGTATAAGACAGGGGGGCTACACCTTC
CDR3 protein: CASSIRQGGYTF